The rows below give T cell receptor beta chains drawn from one sample of a study of blood T cells in healthy people across ages. TCRdb passed the 5' RACE reads through MiXCR, listing each CDR3 protein once. The data contain about 810,000 distinct CDR3 sequences, roughly 40% of them singletons. Sequenced: blood. The receptors originated from a man aged 18 to 29 in good health. The CDR3 runs from the conserved cysteine through the conserved F or W. The D gene is left open where the match is weak. The size field is filled for only some rows; it gives once, few, many or a size class.

abundance,len,v_gene,j_gene,d_gene,CDR3aa,CDR3nt
NA,16,TRBV9,TRBJ2-1,NA,CASSVQGLDINNEQFF,TGTGCCAGCAGCGTGCAGGGGTTGGATATAAACAATGAGCAGTTCTTC
few,14,TRBV2,TRBJ2-1,NA,CASKGAGLYNEQFF,TGTGCCAGCAAGGGCGCAGGACTATACAATGAGCAGTTCTTC
NA,16,TRBV12-3/TRBV12-4,TRBJ2-5,NA,CASSLGGGQLQETQYF,TGTGCCAGCAGTTTAGGGGGGGGCCAGCTACAAGAGACCCAGTACTTC
many,15,TRBV3-1,TRBJ2-7,NA,CASSQDQTVVYEQYF,TGTGCCAGCAGCCAAGACCAGACAGTGGTCTACGAGCAGTACTTC
many,15,TRBV4-2,TRBJ2-6,NA,CASSQDGSGANVLTF,TGTGCCAGCAGCCAAGACGGGTCTGGGGCCAACGTCCTGACTTTC
NA,13,TRBV5-1,TRBJ2-5,TRBD2,CASSLGLAGPQYF,TGCGCCAGCAGCTTGGGACTAGCGGGGCCCCAGTACTTC
few,16,TRBV5-4,TRBJ1-1,NA,CASSLPLPRDRTEAFF,TGTGCCAGCAGCTTGCCCCTTCCAAGGGATAGGACTGAAGCTTTCTTT
NA,15,TRBV4-2,TRBJ2-7,TRBD2,CASSLAGSGAYEQYF,TGTGCCAGCAGCCTGGCGGGTAGCGGGGCTTACGAGCAGTACTTC
few,14,TRBV20-1,TRBJ2-2,NA,CSARLSGNTGELFF,TGCAGTGCTAGGCTTAGCGGAAACACCGGGGAGCTGTTTTTT
few,12,TRBV21-1,TRBJ2-3,NA,CARGTALDTQYF,TGTGCCAGAGGGACAGCCCTAGATACGCAGTATTTT
NA,18,TRBV7-2,TRBJ2-3,TRBD2,CASSLSTSGGRRTDTQYF,TGTGCCAGCAGCTTAAGCACTAGCGGGGGAAGGAGGACAGATACGCAGTATTTT
once,13,TRBV6-1,TRBJ1-2,NA,CASSEQALGGYTF,TGTGCCAGCAGTGAACAGGCTCTTGGCGGCTACACCTTC
few,15,TRBV9,TRBJ2-1,TRBD2,CASSVASGGRDEQFF,TGTGCCAGCAGCGTCGCTAGCGGGGGGCGGGATGAGCAGTTCTTC
once,15,TRBV7-9,TRBJ1-5,NA,CASSLDGTRNQPQHF,TGTGCCAGCAGCTTAGATGGCACCCGCAATCAGCCCCAGCATTTT
many,15,TRBV20-1,TRBJ2-3,TRBD1,CSAGKGQGEADTQYF,TGCAGTGCTGGGAAAGGACAGGGTGAGGCAGATACGCAGTATTTT
few,14,TRBV27,TRBJ1-2,NA,CASSLTGGALGYTF,TGTGCCAGCAGTTTAACGGGGGGGGCGCTTGGCTACACCTTC
few,14,TRBV7-2,TRBJ2-7,NA,CASSLMHSSYEQYF,TGTGCCAGCAGCTTAATGCACAGCTCCTACGAGCAGTACTTC
NA,15,TRBV20-1,TRBJ1-6,NA,CSARDRTGSLMPPHF,TGCAGTGCTAGAGATCGCACAGGCTCCCTTATGCCCCCCCACTTT
NA,14,TRBV20-1,TRBJ2-5,TRBD1,CSASGQAGQETQYF,TGCAGTGCTTCGGGACAGGCTGGCCAAGAGACCCAGTACTTC
few,15,TRBV28,TRBJ2-5,TRBD1,CASSLSGTDQETQYF,TGTGCCAGCAGTTTATCGGGGACAGACCAAGAGACCCAGTACTTC
many,15,TRBV5-1,TRBJ2-3,NA,CASSLIGASTDTQYF,TGCGCCAGCAGCTTGATAGGGGCCTCCACAGATACGCAGTATTTT
NA,15,TRBV12-3/TRBV12-4,TRBJ2-7,TRBD1,CASSPTGSVPTRQYF,TGTGCCAGCAGCCCGACAGGGTCCGTCCCGACAAGGCAGTACTTC
NA,14,TRBV4-3,TRBJ2-2,NA,CASSQPDGKGELFF,TGCGCCAGCAGCCAACCGGACGGAAAGGGGGAGCTGTTTTTT
NA,15,TRBV27,TRBJ2-7,NA,CASSLWLGNSYEQYF,TGTGCCAGCAGTTTATGGTTAGGGAACTCCTACGAGCAGTACTTC
few,14,TRBV7-9,TRBJ2-4,TRBD1,CASSFGDSNNEQYF,TGTGCCAGCAGCTTCGGGGACAGCAACAATGAGCAGTACTTC
NA,13,TRBV20-1,TRBJ2-5,NA,CSAPPPGEETQYF,TGCAGTGCCCCTCCCCCCGGGGAGGAGACCCAGTACTTC
few,12,TRBV20-1,TRBJ2-7,NA,CSARQVGGEQYF,TGCAGTGCTAGACAGGTAGGAGGAGAGCAGTACTTC
NA,15,TRBV10-3,TRBJ1-2,TRBD1,CAISVQGVPYDSYTF,TGTGCCATCAGCGTACAGGGGGTTCCTTACGACAGCTACACCTTC
many,15,TRBV10-3,TRBJ2-7,TRBD1,CAISPLRDRGNEQYF,TGTGCCATCAGCCCACTCCGGGACAGGGGGAACGAGCAGTACTTC
NA,15,TRBV29-1,TRBJ2-3,NA,CSLYPRGGGTDTQYF,TGCAGCCTTTATCCTAGGGGGGGGGGTACAGATACGCAGTATTTT
NA,17,TRBV6-2/TRBV6-3,TRBJ1-1,NA,CASSPLPPGRMNTEAFF,TGTGCCAGCAGTCCACTCCCCCCCGGACGGATGAACACTGAAGCTTTCTTT
NA,15,TRBV25-1,TRBJ1-2,NA,CASSEWRGGSDGYTF,TGTGCCAGCAGTGAATGGCGCGGCGGATCAGATGGCTACACCTTC
few,15,TRBV2,TRBJ2-5,NA,CASSENYGGGETQYF,TGTGCCAGCAGTGAAAACTACGGGGGTGGGGAGACCCAGTACTTC
few,15,TRBV2,TRBJ1-2,NA,CASTLPGSRRGGYTF,TGTGCCAGCACTTTACCCGGGTCTCGACGGGGAGGCTACACCTTC
few,12,TRBV15,TRBJ1-2,NA,CATGAGRYGYTF,TGTGCCACCGGGGCAGGGAGGTATGGCTACACCTTC
NA,12,TRBV10-3,TRBJ1-5,NA,CAISSGGAPQHF,TGTGCCATCAGCTCCGGGGGGGCGCCCCAGCATTTT
few,15,TRBV7-6,TRBJ1-1,TRBD1,CASSGGTGVGTEAFF,TGTGCCAGCAGCGGCGGGACAGGGGTGGGCACTGAAGCTTTCTTT
NA,15,TRBV21-1,TRBJ2-1,NA,CASSIRGLAGGEQFF,TGTGCCAGCAGCATAAGAGGCCTAGCGGGGGGTGAGCAGTTCTTC
many,17,TRBV15,TRBJ1-4,NA,CATSRDMGAQGNEKLFF,TGTGCCACCAGCAGAGATATGGGCGCACAGGGCAATGAAAAACTGTTTTTT
NA,20,TRBV6-2/TRBV6-3,TRBJ1-1,NA,CASSYPTWRTSPTMNTEAFF,TGTGCCAGCAGTTACCCGACTTGGCGGACATCCCCTACTATGAACACTGAAGCTTTCTTT
NA,16,TRBV7-9,TRBJ2-3,TRBD1,CASSLGGTDSTDTQYF,TGTGCCAGCAGCTTAGGTGGGACAGATAGCACAGATACGCAGTATTTT
NA,18,TRBV7-3,TRBJ2-1,NA,CASSLKGGGLWAGYEQFF,TGTGCCAGCAGCTTAAAGGGGGGAGGGTTGTGGGCCGGTTATGAGCAGTTCTTC
NA,14,TRBV5-1,TRBJ1-2,NA,CASSPRGGSSGYTF,TGCGCCAGCAGCCCCCGAGGGGGGAGCTCTGGCTACACCTTC
few,14,TRBV10-3,TRBJ2-1,TRBD1,CAISTGTGRNEQFF,TGTGCCATCAGTACCGGGACAGGGCGGAATGAGCAGTTCTTC
few,16,TRBV7-9,TRBJ2-7,TRBD1,CASSLAAGTGDYEQYF,TGTGCCAGCAGCTTAGCGGCCGGGACAGGGGACTACGAGCAGTACTTC
NA,18,TRBV4-2,TRBJ1-5,NA,CASSQEWEGRLSNQPQHF,TGTGCCAGCAGCCAAGAATGGGAGGGGAGGTTGAGCAATCAGCCCCAGCATTTT
few,18,TRBV12-3/TRBV12-4,TRBJ2-3,TRBD2,CASSPSQRLAGITDTQYF,TGTGCCAGCAGTCCTTCCCAAAGGCTAGCGGGGATCACAGATACGCAGTATTTT
few,14,TRBV30,TRBJ2-5,NA,CAWSVLGSLNEQYF,TGTGCCTGGAGTGTACTAGGGTCGCTTAATGAGCAGTACTTC
once,15,TRBV12-3/TRBV12-4,TRBJ1-1,NA,CASTLRGILNTEAFF,TGTGCCAGCACCCTGCGGGGCATCCTGAACACTGAAGCTTTCTTT
few,16,TRBV4-3,TRBJ2-7,NA,CASSQESGLSVYEQYF,TGCGCCAGCAGCCAAGAATCCGGACTCTCGGTCTACGAGCAGTACTTC
many,16,TRBV6-6,TRBJ2-4,NA,CASTGVTVGAKNIQYF,TGTGCCAGCACAGGGGTCACGGTCGGTGCCAAAAACATTCAGTACTTC
NA,16,TRBV6-6,TRBJ2-3,NA,CASSYSYLGGTDTQYF,TGTGCCAGCAGTTACTCGTATCTAGGGGGCACAGATACGCAGTATTTT
few,15,TRBV5-6,TRBJ2-5,TRBD1,CASSSYDRAKETQYF,TGTGCCAGCAGCTCATACGACAGGGCAAAGGAGACCCAGTACTTC